The clone carrying this TCR beta chain has just one count. The target antigen is unknown. This sample stems from a study of OX40 agonist ivuxolimab in advanced cancers. Whole-study context: Treatment received earlier with anti-PD-1, anti-PD-L1 or anti-CTLA-4 agents was allowed, and over 35% had some. In three patients, partial responses were observed, one with hepatocellular carcinoma and two with cutaneous melanoma.

The data were produced by immunoSEQ multiplex PCR, yet TCRdb's version contains in-frame clones alone and is incomplete. The repertoire holds 65,000 to 95,000 clones, with about 80% as singletons. V gave up 0 bases and J gave up 2 bases, with 11 bases separating them. Germline V CDR1 and CDR2: LGHNA, YNFKEQ. The CDR3 runs 16 residues. Study outcomes and limitations: With doses of 0.1 to 3.0 mg/kg, CD4+ and CD8+ blood T cells had undergone clonal expansion by week 6. Among the nonresponders, some also had low normalized T-cell clonal expansion.

This sequence joins TRBV4-2 and TRBJ1-3; D unclear. The receptor's source is an adult with an advanced solid tumor such as melanoma, head and neck, liver or kidney cancer. Sequences were derived from CD4+ or CD8+ T cells sorted from blood, sampled in a trial of the OX40 agonist ivuxolimab. The CDR3 nucleotides are TGTGCCAGCAGCCAAGATCACGTGTCCGCTGGAAACACCATATATTTT. Translated: CASSQDHVSAGNTIYF.